These 8 T cell receptor beta chains originate from one sample sequenced in a study of blood T cell repertoires in COVID-19. The repertoire was sequenced with immunoSEQ multiplex PCR; TCRdb's copy has only in-frame clones and lacks some. The data show 360,000 or so clones, with 85% to 90% seen just once and approximately 1% held by the top ten. Sequencing was carried out using PBMCs or T cells enriched from blood (not recorded which). The receptors were sampled from a woman aged 25 to 39 who had been exposed to COVID-19.

V gene TRBV29-1 combines with J gene TRBJ2-3, with TRBD1 matching over 7 bases. V shed 6 bases, J shed 0 bases, and the junction held 9 bases outside the gene matches. The CDR3 is 15 amino acids. Germline CDR1 SQVTM, CDR2 ANQGSEA. The CDR3 bases are TGCAGCGTCTTGGGGACAGTTACAAGCACAGATACGCAGTATTTT. Its protein is CSVLGTVTSTDTQYF.

The chain uses TRBV15 and TRBJ2-7; D unclear. The germline V and J ends were trimmed by 0 bases and 9 bases, with 15 bases remaining between them. Looked up from germline, CDR1 is LNHNV and CDR2 is YYDKDF (reference sequence). CDR3 length equals 14 residues. The CDR3 spells CATSRDLQESMQYF. The CDR3 DNA reads as TGTGCCACCAGCAGAGATCTTCAGGAATCAATGCAGTACTTC. Supplemented by reference TRBV15 and TRBJ2-7, the full variable domain reads DAMVIQNPRYQVTQFGKPVTLSCSQTLNHNVMYWYQQKSSQAPKLLFHYYDKDFNNEADTPDNFQSRRPNTSFCFLDIRSPGLGDTAMYLCATSRDLQESMQYFGPGTRLTVT.

The chain carries TRBV18 and TRBJ1-4; 10 bases are a match to TRBD1. Trimming at V came to 3 bases and at J to 8 bases, leaving 3 bases not matched to a gene. CDR3 length: 14 residues. The germline V gene encodes CDR1 KGHSH and CDR2 LQKENI. Here the CDR3 DNA reads TGTGCCAGCTCACCGGGACAGGGGAGCGAAAAACTGTTTTTT. This gives the protein CASSPGQGSEKLFF.

The rearrangement links TRBV10-3 to TRBJ2-7; D unclear. Trimming left V 4 bases short and J 2 bases short, with 9 bases between. Germline loops: CDR1 ENHRY, CDR2 SYGVKD. The CDR3 runs to 13 residues. CDR3 nucleotides: TGTGCCATCAGTGTCCCCGTTACCTACGAGCAGTACTTC. Translating gives CAISVPVTYEQYF.

The chain recombines TRBV2 with TRBJ1-5; D ambiguous. V lost 1 base to trimming and J lost 5 bases, with 6 bases between them. CDR3 length: 13 amino acids. Germline CDR1 is SNHLY and CDR2 is FYNNEI. The chain's CDR3 is CASSEERDQPQHF. CDR3 in DNA: TGTGCCAGCAGTGAAGAGAGAGATCAGCCCCAGCATTTT.

This chain joins TRBV11-2 and TRBJ2-5; D remains unclear. Germline assignment: CDR1 SGHAT and CDR2 FQNNGV. V lost 3 bases to trimming and J lost 4 bases, with 3 bases between them. The CDR3 length is 11 residues. CDR3 sequence: CASSFGETQYF. The CDR3 DNA sequence: TGTGCCAGCAGCTTCGGAGAGACCCAGTACTTC.

The chain has TRBV7-2 and TRBJ1-2; the D gene is possibly TRBD1 (5 bases). CDR3 length equals 13 residues. The V end was cut by 5 bases, the J end by 5 bases, with 12 bases between. Germline V gene data show CDR1 as SGHTA and CDR2 as FQGNSA. CDR3 nucleotides: TGTGCCAGCAGCCTCGACAGAGTGTATGGCTACACCTTC. This encodes CASSLDRVYGYTF.

This clone was recorded only once. The chain has TRBV28 and TRBJ1-5; 9 bases line up with TRBD1. This CDR3 contains 15 residues. The J segment lost 5 bases and the V segment lost 4 bases, leaving 6 bases of the junction unmatched. Germline-derived CDR1 and CDR2 are MDHEN and SYDVKM. CDR3 bases: TGTGCCAGCAGTTCCCCCACAGGGGGCTATCAGCCCCAGCATTTT. Translated, it gives CASSSPTGGYQPQHF.